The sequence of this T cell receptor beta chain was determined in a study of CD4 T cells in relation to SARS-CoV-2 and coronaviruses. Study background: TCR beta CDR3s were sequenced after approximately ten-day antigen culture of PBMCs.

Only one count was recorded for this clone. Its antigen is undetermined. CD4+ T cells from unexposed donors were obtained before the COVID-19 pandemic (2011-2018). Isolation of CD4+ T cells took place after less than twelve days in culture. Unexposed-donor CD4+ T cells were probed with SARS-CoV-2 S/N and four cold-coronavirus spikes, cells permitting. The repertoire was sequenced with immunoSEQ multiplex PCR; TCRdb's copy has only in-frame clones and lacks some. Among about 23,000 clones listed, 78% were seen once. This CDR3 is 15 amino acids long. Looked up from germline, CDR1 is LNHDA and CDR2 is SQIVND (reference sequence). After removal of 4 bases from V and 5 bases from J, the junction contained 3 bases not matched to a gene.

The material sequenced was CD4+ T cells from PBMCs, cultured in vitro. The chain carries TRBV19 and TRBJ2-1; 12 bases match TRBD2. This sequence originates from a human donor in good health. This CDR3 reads CASSTLAGGHNEQFF. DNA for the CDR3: TGTGCCAGTAGTACTCTAGCGGGAGGGCACAATGAGCAGTTCTTC.